This is a list of T cell receptor beta chains from one sample in a study of PD-1 blockade in classical Hodgkin lymphoma. TCRdb keeps only in-frame clones here, not all; method: immunoSEQ multiplex PCR. The table records over 75,000 clones, 90% of them present only once. The sample in question was peripheral blood mononuclear cells (PBMCs), obtained before the fourth cycle of nivolumab. These TCRs come from a human donor with classical Hodgkin lymphoma. Each CDR3 is given with its conserved first and last residue. A D gene is named only where the DNA matches it firmly.

j_call: TRBJ2-7; d_call: .; v_call: TRBV2; cdr3_aa: CASREYEQYF
j_call: TRBJ1-6; d_call: .; v_call: TRBV28; cdr3_aa: CASTLQSSYNSPLHF
j_call: TRBJ2-7; d_call: .; v_call: TRBV21-1; cdr3_aa: CASRRHLHVLDEQYF
j_call: TRBJ1-1; d_call: .; v_call: TRBV9; cdr3_aa: CASSIREDTEAFF
j_call: TRBJ2-5; d_call: .; v_call: TRBV9; cdr3_aa: CASSVGGEGAETQYF
j_call: TRBJ1-1; d_call: .; v_call: TRBV6-5; cdr3_aa: CASSYFGLGENTEAFF
j_call: TRBJ2-7; d_call: TRBD1; v_call: TRBV5-6; cdr3_aa: CASRPQGRYEQYF
j_call: TRBJ2-3; d_call: TRBD2; v_call: TRBV6-6; cdr3_aa: CASSSGGGASTDTQYF
j_call: TRBJ2-3; d_call: .; v_call: TRBV28; cdr3_aa: CASSLPGRGTDTQYF
j_call: TRBJ1-2; d_call: TRBD1; v_call: TRBV7-9; cdr3_aa: CASSLGTGSDGYTF
j_call: TRBJ2-7; d_call: .; v_call: TRBV29-1; cdr3_aa: CSVAGVTGVGEQYF
j_call: TRBJ1-1; d_call: .; v_call: TRBV5-1; cdr3_aa: CASSLQQFGEAFF
j_call: TRBJ2-5; d_call: TRBD2; v_call: TRBV2; cdr3_aa: CASFSGGAGETQYF
j_call: TRBJ2-7; d_call: .; v_call: TRBV5-4; cdr3_aa: CASSLAAGTVTYEQYF
j_call: TRBJ2-7; d_call: .; v_call: TRBV20-1; cdr3_aa: CSAEDSYEQYF
j_call: TRBJ1-5; d_call: .; v_call: TRBV6-6; cdr3_aa: CASSPLGRPQHF
j_call: TRBJ1-3; d_call: .; v_call: TRBV11-1; cdr3_aa: CASSPRDRTLSGNTIYF
j_call: TRBJ1-2; d_call: .; v_call: TRBV20-1; cdr3_aa: CLPPSYYGYTF
j_call: TRBJ2-3; d_call: .; v_call: TRBV29-1; cdr3_aa: CSVEDPLSTDTQYF
j_call: TRBJ2-3; d_call: TRBD2; v_call: TRBV19; cdr3_aa: CASSTTSGGAPDTQYF
j_call: TRBJ1-5; d_call: TRBD1; v_call: TRBV19; cdr3_aa: CASSILGTGGNQPQHF
j_call: TRBJ2-3; d_call: TRBD2; v_call: TRBV29-1; cdr3_aa: CSVEGAGGFTDTQYF
j_call: TRBJ1-5; d_call: .; v_call: TRBV19; cdr3_aa: CASSIYQEDNQPQHF
j_call: TRBJ2-3; d_call: TRBD1; v_call: TRBV7-9; cdr3_aa: CASSRGQETDTQYF
j_call: TRBJ2-2; d_call: .; v_call: TRBV29-1; cdr3_aa: CSVGTQNTGELFF
j_call: TRBJ1-4; d_call: .; v_call: TRBV4-3; cdr3_aa: CASSQVQGSVELFF